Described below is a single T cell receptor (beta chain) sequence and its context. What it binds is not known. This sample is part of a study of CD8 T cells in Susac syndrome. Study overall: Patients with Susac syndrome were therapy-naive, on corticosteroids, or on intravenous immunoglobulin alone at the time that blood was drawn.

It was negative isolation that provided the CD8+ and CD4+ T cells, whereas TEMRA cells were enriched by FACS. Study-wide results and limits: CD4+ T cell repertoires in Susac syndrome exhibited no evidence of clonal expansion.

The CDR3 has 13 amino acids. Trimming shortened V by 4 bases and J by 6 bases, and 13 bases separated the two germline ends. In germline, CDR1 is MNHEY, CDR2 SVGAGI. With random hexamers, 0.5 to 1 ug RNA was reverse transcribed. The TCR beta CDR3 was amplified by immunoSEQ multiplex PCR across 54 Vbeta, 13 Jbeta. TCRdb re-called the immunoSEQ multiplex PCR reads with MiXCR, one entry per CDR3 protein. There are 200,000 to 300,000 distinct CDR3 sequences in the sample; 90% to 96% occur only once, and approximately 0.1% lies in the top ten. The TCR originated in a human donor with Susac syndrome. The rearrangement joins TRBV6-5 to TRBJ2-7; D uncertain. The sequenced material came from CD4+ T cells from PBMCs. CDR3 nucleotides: TGTGCCAGCAGTTTGGCCCGGGTTGGCGAGCAGTACTTC. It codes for CASSLARVGEQYF.